This is a list of T cell receptor beta chains from one sample in a study of early T cells in non-severe SARS-CoV-2 infection. TCRdb itself ran the 5' RACE reads through MiXCR, one entry per CDR3 protein. The repertoire holds tens of thousands of distinct CDR3 sequences, with about 9.7% as singletons. Sequenced: whole blood. The source of these receptors is an adult who was a healthcare worker with PCR-confirmed SARS-CoV-2 infection or an uninfected control (not recorded which). CDR3s include the opening cysteine and the closing phenylalanine or tryptophan. The D gene is left open where the match is weak. For some rows the clone size is stated as once, few or many, or as a class when expanded; others skip it.

-	many	TRBJ2-1	TRBV9	13	CASEGQGENEQFF	TGTGCCTCAGAGGGCCAAGGTGAGAATGAGCAGTTCTTC
-	many	TRBJ1-5	TRBV6-1	15	CASRDRLSGNQPQHF	TGTGCCAGCAGAGACCGACTCTCTGGAAATCAGCCCCAGCATTTT
TRBD2	many	TRBJ2-3	TRBV10-3	15	CAISGSGTSSDTQYF	TGTGCCATCAGTGGATCCGGGACTAGTTCAGATACGCAGTATTTT
-	many	TRBJ2-1	TRBV4-3	16	CASSQDLLASYNEQFF	TGCGCCAGCAGCCAAGACCTCCTAGCGTCCTACAATGAGCAGTTCTTC
-	few	TRBJ2-5	TRBV12-3/TRBV12-4	18	CASSLSDWASRFQETQYF	TGTGCCAGCAGTTTATCGGATTGGGCTAGCAGATTCCAAGAGACCCAGTACTTC
TRBD1	many	TRBJ1-2	TRBV6-5	12	CASSRDSYGYTF	TGTGCCAGCAGTAGGGACAGCTATGGCTACACCTTC
-	-	TRBJ1-1	TRBV29-1	14	CSGAQGNLNTEAFF	TGCAGCGGGGCACAGGGCAACCTGAACACTGAAGCTTTCTTT
-	-	TRBJ2-1	TRBV29-1	17	CSVEKGGGDRRDNEQFF	TGCAGCGTTGAGAAGGGAGGGGGTGATAGAAGGGACAATGAGCAGTTCTTC
TRBD2	many	TRBJ2-1	TRBV5-6	18	CASSFVGGLAGGFNEQFF	TGTGCCAGCAGCTTCGTGGGTGGACTAGCGGGAGGGTTCAATGAGCAGTTCTTC
TRBD2	many	TRBJ2-3	TRBV27	18	CASSLSRLAGGLRDTQYF	TGTGCCAGCAGTTTATCGCGACTAGCGGGGGGCTTAAGGGATACGCAGTATTTT
TRBD1	many	TRBJ1-5	TRBV19	12	CATRQGSQPQHF	TGTGCCACCCGACAGGGCTCTCAGCCCCAGCATTTT
-	few	TRBJ2-7	TRBV6-5	14	CASSYGGRSYEQYF	TGTGCCAGCAGTTATGGCGGACGGTCCTACGAGCAGTACTTC
-	many	TRBJ2-2	TRBV11-3	15	CASQPGPASTGELFF	TGTGCCAGCCAACCGGGACCTGCGAGCACCGGGGAGCTGTTTTTT
-	many	TRBJ2-2	TRBV4-3	14	CASSQDPNTGELFF	TGCGCCAGCAGCCAAGATCCGAACACCGGGGAGCTGTTTTTT
-	many	TRBJ1-1	TRBV18	14	CASLPGRMNTEAFF	TGTGCCAGCTTACCCGGACGGATGAACACTGAAGCTTTCTTT
-	many	TRBJ2-2	TRBV5-4	16	CASSTGPYMNTGELFF	TGTGCCAGCAGCACGGGCCCATATATGAACACCGGGGAGCTGTTTTTT
TRBD1	many	TRBJ2-6	TRBV19	18	CASSIGDRDAGGANVLTF	TGTGCCAGTAGTATTGGTGACAGGGATGCGGGCGGGGCCAACGTCCTGACTTTC
TRBD2	many	TRBJ2-1	TRBV2	15	CASSLSGGTYNEQFF	TGTGCCAGCAGCCTTAGCGGGGGCACCTACAATGAGCAGTTCTTC
TRBD2	many	TRBJ2-3	TRBV20-1	16	CGARVGLAGGTDTQYF	TGCGGTGCTAGAGTAGGGCTAGCGGGAGGCACAGATACGCAGTATTTT
TRBD2	many	TRBJ2-7	TRBV6-6	16	CASSQKSGRETYEQYF	TGTGCCAGCAGTCAAAAGAGCGGGAGGGAGACCTACGAGCAGTACTTC
-	few	TRBJ1-3	TRBV16	17	CASSSPLADTSGNTIYF	TGTGCCAGCAGTTCTCCTTTAGCAGACACCTCTGGAAACACCATATATTTT
-	many	TRBJ2-3	TRBV5-5	16	CASSWRSAGSTDTQYF	TGTGCCAGCAGCTGGCGGAGTGCGGGTAGCACAGATACGCAGTATTTT
TRBD1	-	TRBJ2-2	TRBV5-4	14	CASSFTGEAGELFF	TGTGCCAGCAGCTTCACAGGGGAAGCCGGGGAGCTGTTTTTT
-	-	TRBJ2-2	TRBV11-1	16	CASSLTHRQEVGELFF	TGTGCCAGCAGCTTAACCCACAGACAAGAGGTCGGGGAGCTGTTTTTT
TRBD1	-	TRBJ2-7	TRBV20-1	15	CSAPSGTGDPYEQYF	TGCAGTGCCCCGAGTGGGACAGGGGACCCCTACGAGCAGTACTTC
-	many	TRBJ2-1	TRBV19	14	CASTPRTPYNEQFF	TGTGCCAGTACCCCGAGGACTCCCTACAATGAGCAGTTCTTC
TRBD1	many	TRBJ2-7	TRBV6-2/TRBV6-3	15	CASSYRQGFIYEQYF	TGTGCCAGCAGTTACAGACAGGGGTTTATCTACGAGCAGTACTTC
-	-	TRBJ1-1	TRBV12-3/TRBV12-4	13	CASRMTENTEAFF	TGTGCCAGCAGAATGACAGAAAACACTGAAGCTTTCTTT
TRBD1	many	TRBJ1-1	TRBV6-1	12	CASRDRQGEAFF	TGTGCCAGCAGGGACCGACAGGGCGAAGCTTTCTTT
TRBD1	medium-sized	TRBJ1-5	TRBV5-5	15	CASRLRDRGDQPQHF	TGTGCCAGCAGATTGCGGGACAGGGGAGATCAGCCCCAGCATTTT
-	many	TRBJ2-7	TRBV11-2	13	CASSSTKLYEQYF	TGTGCCAGCAGCTCTACTAAACTCTACGAGCAGTACTTC
-	few	TRBJ2-2	TRBV19	19	CASSIDTRVGGVNTGELFF	TGTGCCAGTAGTATAGATACTAGGGTCGGCGGGGTGAACACCGGGGAGCTGTTTTTT
-	many	TRBJ1-1	TRBV29-1	12	CSVEAGGTEAFF	TGCAGCGTTGAAGCAGGAGGTACTGAAGCTTTCTTT
TRBD1	many	TRBJ2-2	TRBV7-9	17	CASSLAGTGEHTGELFF	TGTGCCAGCAGCTTAGCGGGGACAGGGGAGCACACCGGGGAGCTGTTTTTT
TRBD2	-	TRBJ2-1	TRBV29-1	11	CTGGKDNEQFF	TGCACGGGAGGCAAGGACAATGAGCAGTTCTTC
TRBD2	many	TRBJ2-3	TRBV2	13	CASRGGGGGTQYF	TGTGCCAGCAGGGGTGGAGGCGGGGGTACGCAGTATTTT
TRBD1	medium-sized	TRBJ1-4	TRBV11-2	16	CASSHRDSATNEKLFF	TGTGCCAGCAGCCACCGGGACAGTGCAACTAATGAAAAACTGTTTTTT
TRBD1	-	TRBJ1-6	TRBV3-1	16	CASSQPPGQQNSPLHF	TGTGCCAGCAGCCAACCCCCGGGACAGCAAAATTCACCCCTCCACTTT
-	-	TRBJ2-3	TRBV11-2	14	CASSFWGLTDTQYF	TGTGCCAGCAGCTTTTGGGGGTTGACAGATACGCAGTATTTT
-	many	TRBJ2-3	TRBV7-9	13	CASSQIAQDTQYF	TGTGCCAGCAGCCAGATCGCGCAAGATACGCAGTATTTT
-	many	TRBJ2-3	TRBV9	13	CASSVGPLDPQYF	TGTGCCAGCAGCGTAGGCCCCCTAGACCCGCAGTATTTT
-	many	TRBJ2-1	TRBV6-1	15	CASSERGSSYNEQFF	TGTGCCAGCAGTGAGAGAGGGAGCTCCTACAATGAGCAGTTCTTC
TRBD2	-	TRBJ2-1	TRBV2	15	CASSGLAGGYNEQFF	TGTGCCAGCAGTGGACTAGCGGGGGGCTACAATGAGCAGTTCTTC
TRBD2	many	TRBJ2-1	TRBV7-2	18	CASSPWTSGGTFGNEQFF	TGTGCCAGCAGCCCGTGGACTAGCGGGGGAACTTTTGGGAATGAGCAGTTCTTC
TRBD1	many	TRBJ1-6	TRBV6-5	15	CASSYSGTGDSPLHF	TGTGCCAGCAGTTACTCGGGGACAGGGGATTCACCCCTCCACTTT
TRBD1	-	TRBJ1-5	TRBV6-6	15	CASSPLRDRGQPQHF	TGTGCCAGCAGCCCTCTCCGGGACAGGGGGCAGCCCCAGCATTTT
-	few	TRBJ2-3	TRBV18	17	CASSPPGPGRVADTQYF	TGTGCCAGCTCACCACCGGGACCCGGGAGAGTCGCAGATACGCAGTATTTT
-	-	TRBJ2-7	TRBV28	14	CASSLQTVSYEQYF	TGTGCCAGCAGTTTACAGACTGTCTCCTACGAGCAGTACTTC
TRBD1	many	TRBJ2-7	TRBV10-3	13	CAISDGLTGMEYF	TGTGCCATCAGTGATGGACTGACAGGGATGGAGTACTTC
-	many	TRBJ1-2	TRBV7-9	15	CASSLASGTSVGYTF	TGTGCCAGCAGCTTAGCGTCTGGGACCTCTGTGGGCTACACCTTC
-	many	TRBJ1-1	TRBV7-9	13	CASSFSGSTEAFF	TGTGCCAGCAGCTTTTCCGGGAGCACTGAAGCTTTCTTT
-	many	TRBJ1-2	TRBV20-1	16	CSASPPDSIFNYGYTF	TGCAGTGCTAGTCCCCCGGACAGCATTTTTAACTATGGCTACACCTTC
-	-	TRBJ1-4	TRBV7-9	12	CASSLMNEKLFF	TGTGCCAGCAGCCTGATGAATGAAAAACTGTTTTTT